These T cell receptor beta chains were read from a single sample in a study of blood T cell repertoires in COVID-19. This table comes from immunoSEQ multiplex PCR, and its TCRdb copy is limited to in-frame clones, with some not included. The repertoire holds around 300,000 clones, about 82% seen once, with 4% to 5% in the top ten. Specimen: peripheral blood. These receptors all stem from a woman between 50 and 59 years old with active or convalescent COVID-19. The CDR3 runs from the conserved cysteine through the conserved F or W. The D gene is left open where the match is weak. For some rows the clone size is stated as once, few or many, or as a class when expanded; others skip it.

v_gene,d_gene,abundance,j_gene,CDR3nt,CDR3aa
TRBV28,-,-,TRBJ1-1,TGTGCCAGCAGTTTGCCAGTGAACACTGAAGCTTTCTTT,CASSLPVNTEAFF
TRBV6-1,-,-,TRBJ1-4,TGTGCCAGCAGTGATGGTCTTACGGGAGAAAAACTGTTTTTT,CASSDGLTGEKLFF
TRBV30,-,-,TRBJ1-2,TGTGCCTGGAGTTTTCGCTGGTGGCTCACCTTC,CAWSFRWWLTF
TRBV6-5,-,-,TRBJ1-1,TGTGCCAGCAGGGTCAGGGTGAGAACTGAAGCTTTCTTT,CASRVRVRTEAFF
TRBV5-1,TRBD1,-,TRBJ1-2,TGCGCCAGCAGACCCTCGACAGGGACTGGGTATGGCTACACCTTC,CASRPSTGTGYGYTF
TRBV2,-,-,TRBJ1-1,TGTGCCAGTGGGGTGACAGGAATGAACACTGAAGCTTTCTTT,CASGVTGMNTEAFF
TRBV7-2,TRBD2,-,TRBJ2-5,TGTGCCAGCAGCCCGACCGCCCTAGCGGGCCCCCAAGAGACCCAGTACTTC,CASSPTALAGPQETQYF
TRBV28,TRBD2,-,TRBJ2-2,TGTGCCAGCCCGGGACTAGCGGGAACCGGGGAGCTGTTTTTT,CASPGLAGTGELFF
TRBV5-7,-,-,TRBJ2-3,TGTGCCAGCAGCTTGTTAGGGGGTCCTAGCACAGATACGCAGTATTTT,CASSLLGGPSTDTQYF
TRBV5-5,TRBD2,-,TRBJ2-1,TGTGCCAGCAGCCGGACGGTAGCGGGCTCCTACAATGAGCAGTTCTTC,CASSRTVAGSYNEQFF
TRBV7-2,-,-,TRBJ2-3,TGTGCCAGCAGCCCGTTGGACTTCCCACTTGTAACAGATACGCAGTATTTT,CASSPLDFPLVTDTQYF
TRBV10-3,TRBD1,-,TRBJ1-2,TGTGCCCGCCGGACAGGGGACTATGGCTACACCTTC,CARRTGDYGYTF
TRBV9,-,-,TRBJ2-1,TGTGCCAGCAGCGTACAACGGAGCTCCTACAATGAGCAGTTCTTC,CASSVQRSSYNEQFF
TRBV7-9,-,-,TRBJ2-7,TGTGCCAGCAGCTTAGACGGACAGCCTACCTACGAGCAGTACTTC,CASSLDGQPTYEQYF
TRBV10-2,TRBD1,-,TRBJ1-2,TGCGCCAGCAGTGAGGGGACAGGATATGGCTACACCTTC,CASSEGTGYGYTF
TRBV5-5,TRBD2,-,TRBJ2-3,TGTGCCAGCAGCTTGAGGACTAGCGGGGCTAACACAGATACGCAGTATTTT,CASSLRTSGANTDTQYF
TRBV5-1,-,-,TRBJ1-3,TGCGCCAGCAGCTTGGCCTGGGGGGACTCTGGAAACACCATATATTTT,CASSLAWGDSGNTIYF
TRBV5-5,TRBD2,-,TRBJ2-7,TGTGCCAGCAGCTTGGGACTAGCGGAAACGGGGGACTTC,CASSLGLAETGDF
TRBV28,-,-,TRBJ1-1,TGTGCCAGCAGTTTCCAGGATTCGTACACTGAAGCTTTCTTT,CASSFQDSYTEAFF
TRBV7-9,-,-,TRBJ1-2,TGTGCCAGCAGCCTTTACAGGGATAACACTAACTATGGCTACACCTTC,CASSLYRDNTNYGYTF
TRBV3-1/TRBV3-2,-,-,TRBJ1-3,TGTGCCAGCAGCCAATTGGTAGACACCATATATTTT,CASSQLVDTIYF
TRBV3-1/TRBV3-2,-,-,TRBJ1-2,TGTGCCAGCAGCTACGTCAGGGGCTATGGCTACACCTTC,CASSYVRGYGYTF
TRBV7-9,-,-,TRBJ1-3,TGTGCCAGCAGCCATACGAAGACTTCTGGAAACACCATATATTTT,CASSHTKTSGNTIYF
TRBV27,-,-,TRBJ2-1,TGTGCCAGCAGACCGTCTATCTTACTGGGCGGGGAGTATAATGAGCAGTTCTTC,CASRPSILLGGEYNEQFF
TRBV6-5,TRBD1,-,TRBJ1-1,TGTGCTAGTAGGGACAGGGCCATCACTGAAGCTTTCTTT,CASRDRAITEAFF
TRBV28,-,-,TRBJ1-5,TGTGCCAGCAGATCGACTAACGGCAATCAGCCCCAGCATTTT,CASRSTNGNQPQHF
TRBV28,-,-,TRBJ2-1,TGTGCCAGCAGTCCACGTGGTCGCGGGACCGGGGACAATGAGCAGTTCTTC,CASSPRGRGTGDNEQFF
TRBV28,-,once,TRBJ2-7,TGTGCCAGCAGCTTCTACAGGGGAGGATCGGGCGACGAGCAGTACTTC,CASSFYRGGSGDEQYF
TRBV6-4,-,few,TRBJ2-7,TGTGCCAGGAGAGGACAGACTTACGAGCAGTACTTC,CARRGQTYEQYF
TRBV28,TRBD2,-,TRBJ2-2,TGTGCCAGCAGTCCGGGGGGGACCGGGGAGCTGTTTTTT,CASSPGGTGELFF
TRBV7-7,TRBD2,-,TRBJ2-5,TGTGCCAGCAGCTTGACTAGCGGAATACAAGAGACCCAGTACTTC,CASSLTSGIQETQYF
TRBV3-1/TRBV3-2,-,-,TRBJ2-7,TGTGCCAGCAGCCATCAGGGTGGCGAGCAGTACTTC,CASSHQGGEQYF
TRBV19,TRBD2,once,TRBJ2-1,TGTGCCAGTAGTGGGTCAGCGGGAGGGGCCTACAATGAGCAGTTCTTC,CASSGSAGGAYNEQFF
TRBV29-1,-,-,TRBJ1-1,TGCAGCGTTGAAGATCTTTTGACAGACGAAGCTTTCTTT,CSVEDLLTDEAFF
TRBV27,TRBD1,-,TRBJ1-2,TGTGCCAGCAGTCCACTCGGGACAGGGGGCGCCGATGGCTACACCTTC,CASSPLGTGGADGYTF
TRBV13,TRBD2,-,TRBJ2-7,TGTGCCAGCAGCTTAGAGTTAGCGGGAGGCTCCTACGAGCAGTACTTC,CASSLELAGGSYEQYF
TRBV28,-,-,TRBJ1-2,TGTGCCAGCACGCAGGGCTATGGCTACACCTTC,CASTQGYGYTF
TRBV28,TRBD2,-,TRBJ2-7,TGTGCCAGCAGGCCGACTAGCGGGAGGTACGAGCAGTACTTC,CASRPTSGRYEQYF
TRBV7-3,TRBD1,-,TRBJ2-2,TGTGCCAGCAGCCTAAGACAGGGGCAGACCGGGGAGCTGTTTTTT,CASSLRQGQTGELFF
TRBV13,-,-,TRBJ2-3,TGTGCCAGCAGCTCCCTAGGAAATCGGATGATGTGGACAGATACGCAGTATTTT,CASSSLGNRMMWTDTQYF
TRBV19,TRBD2,-,TRBJ2-1,TGTGCCAGTAGACTAGCGGGGGTCAATGAGCAGTTCTTC,CASRLAGVNEQFF
TRBV2,TRBD2,-,TRBJ2-1,TGTGCCAGCAGGCCTTCTAGCGGCTCCTACAATGAGCAGTTCTTC,CASRPSSGSYNEQFF
TRBV5-1,-,few,TRBJ2-3,TGCGCCAGCAGGAGCGGGAGCACAGATACGCAGTATTTT,CASRSGSTDTQYF
TRBV18,TRBD1,-,TRBJ1-1,TGTGCCAGCTCAACGACTTCGGGACAGCTTGAAGCTTTCTTT,CASSTTSGQLEAFF
TRBV19,-,few,TRBJ1-5,TGTGCCAGTAGTATGGGGGGGGGAAACAATCAGCCCCAGCATTTT,CASSMGGGNNQPQHF
TRBV4-2,-,-,TRBJ2-7,TGTGCCAGCAGCCAAGCGTTAACGGACAACTACGAGCAGTACTTC,CASSQALTDNYEQYF
TRBV6-1,-,-,TRBJ2-5,TGTGCCAGCAGTGAAACCGGGTCCGGGAAGACCCAGTACTTC,CASSETGSGKTQYF
TRBV28,TRBD1,-,TRBJ1-5,TGTGCCAGCAGTTATCTAGACAGGGGGCGCGCTCAGCCCCAGCATTTT,CASSYLDRGRAQPQHF
TRBV10-3,-,-,TRBJ1-5,TGTGCCATCAGCGCCCGGGGTGCTCAGCCCCAGCATTTT,CAISARGAQPQHF
TRBV7-9,-,-,TRBJ1-1,TGTGCCAGCAGCTTACGTTCGGGCAGGGACACTGAAGCTTTCTTT,CASSLRSGRDTEAFF
TRBV5-1,-,-,TRBJ1-4,TGCGCCAGCAGCTTGGACAGAAGTCCGGATGAAAAACTGTTTTTT,CASSLDRSPDEKLFF
TRBV7-6,TRBD2,-,TRBJ2-1,TGTGCCAGCAGCTTAGAAGCGGGAGGGGTTTACGGGGACAATGAGCAGTTCTTC,CASSLEAGGVYGDNEQFF
TRBV29-1,-,-,TRBJ1-2,TGCAGCGTTGAGCGGAATGGCTACACCTTC,CSVERNGYTF
TRBV5-4,TRBD1,-,TRBJ1-1,TGTGCCAGCAGCCCTACCACGATCGACAGGGGAGGGACTGAAGCTTTCTTT,CASSPTTIDRGGTEAFF
TRBV27,TRBD1,once,TRBJ2-7,TGTGCCAGCAGCCTCTCCCGGAGAGGGGGCGGCGAGCAGTACTTC,CASSLSRRGGGEQYF
TRBV10-1,TRBD2,-,TRBJ2-7,TGCGCCAGCCCCGGACTAGCGTTCGAGCAGTACTTC,CASPGLAFEQYF
TRBV7-8,TRBD2,-,TRBJ2-7,TGTGCCAGCAGCCTAGGGCGCGCGGGAGTTTACGAGCAGTACTTC,CASSLGRAGVYEQYF